Listed below are T cell receptor beta chains from one sample, sequenced in a study of T cells in Graves' hyperthyroidism and ophthalmopathy. TCRdb re-called the multiplex PCR reads through MiXCR, storing one row per CDR3 protein. The sample has about 420,000 distinct CDR3 sequences, approximately 15% seen once. The source material was blood. The receptors stem from a woman aged 18-29 years with Graves' hyperthyroidism. The CDR3 runs from the conserved cysteine through the conserved F or W. Each record gives: J gene, clone size, D gene, V gene, CDR3 protein, CDR3 DNA. The D gene is left open where the match is weak. Not all rows give a size; the values are once, few, many and, for expanded clones, a class.

J: TRBJ2-3
size: NA
D: TRBD2
V: TRBV20-1
CDR3: CSATDSGTNTDTQYF
DNA: TGCAGTGCTACGGATAGCGGGACCAACACAGATACGCAGTATTTT

J: TRBJ2-3
size: NA
D: TRBD2
V: TRBV7-2
CDR3: CASSGPSGRGGTDTQYF
DNA: TGTGCCAGCAGCGGCCCTAGCGGGAGGGGCGGCACAGATACGCAGTATTTT

J: TRBJ1-1
size: few
D: NA
V: TRBV13
CDR3: CASSSGTMNTEAFF
DNA: TGTGCCAGCAGCTCCGGGACAATGAACACTGAAGCTTTCTTT

J: TRBJ1-3
size: few
D: NA
V: TRBV2
CDR3: CASTPTEVIGNTIYF
DNA: TGTGCCAGCACCCCGACAGAAGTAATTGGAAACACCATATATTTT

J: TRBJ2-3
size: few
D: NA
V: TRBV6-2/TRBV6-3
CDR3: CASSWTRGAFDTQYF
DNA: TGTGCCAGCAGTTGGACACGGGGGGCATTCGATACGCAGTATTTT

J: TRBJ2-5
size: few
D: NA
V: TRBV20-1
CDR3: CSARLRRGGLTFQETQYF
DNA: TGCAGTGCTAGACTCCGAAGGGGGGGCCTAACCTTCCAAGAGACCCAGTACTTC

J: TRBJ1-5
size: NA
D: TRBD1
V: TRBV27
CDR3: CASSFGQGRNQPQHF
DNA: TGTGCCAGCAGTTTTGGACAGGGGCGCAATCAGCCCCAGCATTTT

J: TRBJ2-7
size: NA
D: NA
V: TRBV28
CDR3: CASRGPYEQYF
DNA: TGTGCCAGCAGGGGGCCGTACGAGCAGTACTTC

J: TRBJ2-7
size: NA
D: TRBD2
V: TRBV7-9
CDR3: CASSIHGPLSGGAYEQYF
DNA: TGTGCCAGCAGCATCCATGGGCCTCTTAGCGGGGGGGCCTACGAGCAGTACTTC

J: TRBJ2-3
size: NA
D: TRBD2
V: TRBV7-9
CDR3: CASSPPTGRGDTQYF
DNA: TGTGCCAGCAGCCCCCCCACCGGGAGGGGAGATACGCAGTATTTT

J: TRBJ2-1
size: few
D: TRBD2
V: TRBV9
CDR3: CASSGTSGRTSYNEQFF
DNA: TGTGCCAGCAGCGGGACTAGCGGGAGAACCTCCTACAATGAGCAGTTCTTC

J: TRBJ1-2
size: many
D: NA
V: TRBV11-2
CDR3: CASSLAGAGSDYGYTF
DNA: TGTGCCAGCAGCTTAGCCGGGGCAGGCTCGGACTATGGCTACACCTTC

J: TRBJ1-5
size: many
D: NA
V: TRBV28
CDR3: CASSPHSGGGYSNQPQHF
DNA: TGTGCCAGCAGTCCCCACTCGGGGGGGGGGTATAGCAATCAGCCCCAGCATTTT

J: TRBJ1-2
size: many
D: NA
V: TRBV20-1
CDR3: CSARDRGEKANYGYTF
DNA: TGCAGTGCTAGAGATCGGGGGGAGAAAGCTAACTATGGCTACACCTTC

J: TRBJ1-2
size: NA
D: TRBD1
V: TRBV5-6
CDR3: CASSNVRDRGSGGYTF
DNA: TGTGCCAGCAGCAATGTCCGGGACAGGGGATCGGGTGGCTACACCTTC